This section outlines one T cell receptor (beta chain) sequence together with its context. The antigen remains unidentified. Survey level was the resolution at which the v3.0 immunoSEQ assay ran. Repertoires were generated with immunoSEQ multiplex PCR, while TCRdb's copy carries only in-frame clones and drops some. The data show just over 15,000 clones, just under 85% seen once. The data belong to a study of long-term antiretroviral therapy in people with HIV. General observations from the study: Whereas controls had wider CDR3 length ranges, HIV repertoires had narrower ones. Drawn between the mid-2000s and the late 2010s, the blood was possibly obtained under older ART regimens.

Donors each had at least one pre-ART PBMC sample and at least two post-ART ones. This CDR3 is built from 14 residues. Germline loops: CDR1 MNHNY, CDR2 SVGAGI (reference sequence). V was trimmed by 5 bases and J by 2 bases, leaving 11 bases between them. Sequenced material: unsorted PBMCs, taken just before starting antiretroviral therapy. J is TRBJ2-3 and V is TRBV6-6, with D possibly TRBD2 on 6 matching bases. This receptor was identified in a man between 35 and 55 years old with HIV. CDR3 coding DNA: TGTGCCAGCAGTCGACTAGGAGCCACAGATACGCAGTATTTT. This encodes CASSRLGATDTQYF.